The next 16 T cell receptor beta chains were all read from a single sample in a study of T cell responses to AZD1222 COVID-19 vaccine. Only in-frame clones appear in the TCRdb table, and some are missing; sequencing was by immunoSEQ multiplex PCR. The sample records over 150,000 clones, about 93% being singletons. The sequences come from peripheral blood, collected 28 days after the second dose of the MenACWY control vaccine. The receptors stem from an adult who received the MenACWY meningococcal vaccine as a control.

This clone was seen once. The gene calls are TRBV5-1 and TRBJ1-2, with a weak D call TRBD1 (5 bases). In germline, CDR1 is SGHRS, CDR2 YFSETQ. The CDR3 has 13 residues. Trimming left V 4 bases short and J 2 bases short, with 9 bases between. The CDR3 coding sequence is TGCGCCAGCAGCAGTTCAGGGAACTATGGCTACACCTTC. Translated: CASSSSGNYGYTF.

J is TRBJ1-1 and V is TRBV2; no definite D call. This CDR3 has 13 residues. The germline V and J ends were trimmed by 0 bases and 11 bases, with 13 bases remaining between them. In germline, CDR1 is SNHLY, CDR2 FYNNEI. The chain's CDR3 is CASSEAEGLRAFF. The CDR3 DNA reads TGTGCCAGCAGTGAAGCGGAGGGTTTAAGGGCTTTCTTT. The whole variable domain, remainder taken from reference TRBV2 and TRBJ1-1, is EPEVTQTPSHQVTQMGQEVILRCVPISNHLYFYWYRQILGQKVEFLVSFYNNEISEKSEIFDDQFSVERPDGSNFTLKIRSTKLEDSAMYFCASSEAEGLRAFFGQGTRLTVV.

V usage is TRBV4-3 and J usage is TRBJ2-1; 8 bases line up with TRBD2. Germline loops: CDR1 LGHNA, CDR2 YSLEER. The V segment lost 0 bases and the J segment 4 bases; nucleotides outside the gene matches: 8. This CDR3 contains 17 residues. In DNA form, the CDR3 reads TGCGCCAGCAGCCAAGATAAGGCGGGGGGAGGATACAATGAGCAGTTCTTC. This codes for CASSQDKAGGGYNEQFF.

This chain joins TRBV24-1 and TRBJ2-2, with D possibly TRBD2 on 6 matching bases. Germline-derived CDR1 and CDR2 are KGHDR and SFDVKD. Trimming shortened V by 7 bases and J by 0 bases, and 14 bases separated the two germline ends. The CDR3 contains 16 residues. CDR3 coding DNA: TGTGCCACCAGCGGGGGAAAGAAAGCGAACACCGGGGAGCTGTTTTTT. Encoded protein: CATSGGKKANTGELFF.

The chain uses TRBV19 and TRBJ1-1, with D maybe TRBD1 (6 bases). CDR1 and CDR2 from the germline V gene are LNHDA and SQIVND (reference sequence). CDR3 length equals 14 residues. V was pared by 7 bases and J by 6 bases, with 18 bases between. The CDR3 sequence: CASTTFSGAAEAFF. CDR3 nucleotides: TGTGCCAGTACCACCTTCTCAGGGGCCGCTGAAGCTTTCTTT.

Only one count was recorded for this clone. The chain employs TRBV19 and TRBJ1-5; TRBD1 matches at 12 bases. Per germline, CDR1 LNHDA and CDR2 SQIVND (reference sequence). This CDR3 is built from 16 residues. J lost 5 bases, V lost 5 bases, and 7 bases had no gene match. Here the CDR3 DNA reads TGTGCCAGTAGTCCGACGGGGACAGGGGGCCATCAGCCCCAGCATTTT. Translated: CASSPTGTGGHQPQHF.

The CDR3 DNA sequence: TGTGCCAGCAGTTACCCTACCCGGGACAGGGGTGTGTACGAGCAGTACTTC. Translation gives CASSYPTRDRGVYEQYF. The rearrangement joins TRBV6-2 or TRBV6-3 to TRBJ2-7; TRBD1 aligns across 10 bases. Per germline, CDR1 MNHEY and CDR2 SVGEGT. The CDR3 sequence is 17 residues long. V lost 2 bases, J lost 4 bases, and 11 bases stayed unmatched.

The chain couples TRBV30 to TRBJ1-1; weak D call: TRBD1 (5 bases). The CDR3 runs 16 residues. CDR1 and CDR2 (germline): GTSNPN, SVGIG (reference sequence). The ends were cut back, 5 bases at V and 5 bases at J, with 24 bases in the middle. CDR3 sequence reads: CAWGLGVRGGGTEAFF. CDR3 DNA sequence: TGTGCCTGGGGGTTAGGGGTGCGGGGTGGTGGAACTGAAGCTTTCTTT.

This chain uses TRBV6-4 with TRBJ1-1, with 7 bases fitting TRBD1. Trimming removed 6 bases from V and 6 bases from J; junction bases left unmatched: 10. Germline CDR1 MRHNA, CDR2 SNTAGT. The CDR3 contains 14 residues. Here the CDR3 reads CASRSDRVGAEAFF. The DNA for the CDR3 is TGTGCCAGCAGGAGCGACAGGGTTGGGGCTGAAGCTTTCTTT.

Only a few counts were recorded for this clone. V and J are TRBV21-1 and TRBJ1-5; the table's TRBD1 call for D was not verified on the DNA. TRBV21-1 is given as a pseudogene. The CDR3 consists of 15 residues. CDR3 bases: TGTGCCAGCAGCAACAGACAGGGGCGCAATCAGCCCCAGCATTTT. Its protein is CASSNRQGRNQPQHF.

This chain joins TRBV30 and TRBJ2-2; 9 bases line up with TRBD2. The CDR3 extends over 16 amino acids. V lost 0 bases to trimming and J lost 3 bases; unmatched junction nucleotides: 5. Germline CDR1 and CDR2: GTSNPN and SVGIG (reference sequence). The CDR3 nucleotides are TGTGCCTGGAGTGTACAGACTAGCGGTTACACCGGGGAGCTGTTTTTT. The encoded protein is CAWSVQTSGYTGELFF.

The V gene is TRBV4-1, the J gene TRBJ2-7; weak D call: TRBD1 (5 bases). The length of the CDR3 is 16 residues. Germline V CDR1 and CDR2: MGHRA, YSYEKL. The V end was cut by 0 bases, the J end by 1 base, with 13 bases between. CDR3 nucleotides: TGCGCCAGCAGCCAAGATTCGGCAGGGCGGTCCTACGAGCAGTACTTC. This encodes CASSQDSAGRSYEQYF.

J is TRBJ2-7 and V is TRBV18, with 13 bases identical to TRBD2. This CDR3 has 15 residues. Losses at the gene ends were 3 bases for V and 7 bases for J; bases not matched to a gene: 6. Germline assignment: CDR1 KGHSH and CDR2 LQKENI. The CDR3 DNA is TGTGCCAGCTCACCTACTAGCGGGGGGGCCCGGGAGCAGTACTTC. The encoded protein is CASSPTSGGAREQYF.

CDR3 coding DNA: TGTGCCAGCAGCCAAGGCCGGACAGGGACTCAGCCCCAGCATTTT. Its translation: CASSQGRTGTQPQHF. The chain employs TRBV3-1 (or the pseudogene TRBV3-2) and TRBJ1-5; the match to TRBD1 covers 8 bases. With 1 base clipped from V and 6 bases from J, the junction kept 5 bases outside the gene matches. Germline assignment: CDR1 LGHDT and CDR2 YNNKEL (reference sequence). This CDR3 has 15 residues.

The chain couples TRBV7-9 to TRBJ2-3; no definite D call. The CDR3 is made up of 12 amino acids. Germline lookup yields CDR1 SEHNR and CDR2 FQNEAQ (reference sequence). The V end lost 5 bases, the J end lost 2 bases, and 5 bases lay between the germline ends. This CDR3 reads CASSLYTDTQYF. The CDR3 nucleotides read TGTGCCAGCAGCCTCTACACAGATACGCAGTATTTT.

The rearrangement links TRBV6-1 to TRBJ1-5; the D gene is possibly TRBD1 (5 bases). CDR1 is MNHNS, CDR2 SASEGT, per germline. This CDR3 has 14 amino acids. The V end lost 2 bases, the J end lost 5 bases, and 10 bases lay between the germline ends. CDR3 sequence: CASSESGVHQPQHF. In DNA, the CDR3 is TGTGCCAGCAGTGAATCGGGGGTTCATCAGCCCCAGCATTTT.